This T cell receptor (beta chain) originates from a study of OX40 agonist ivuxolimab in advanced cancers. Study in general: There were three patients with partial responses, one having hepatocellular carcinoma and two cutaneous melanoma.

Sequencing used immunoSEQ multiplex PCR; TCRdb keeps in-frame clones, though not all of them. The data contain 50,000 to 70,000 clones, around 81% of them singletons. Trimming stripped 9 bases from V and 3 bases from J, with 20 bases between. CDR3 size: 15 residues. Germline V gene lookup returns CDR1 MNHEY and CDR2 SVGAGI. The gene calls are TRBV6-5 and TRBJ1-1, with no clear D. This TCR was recovered from an adult with an advanced solid tumor such as melanoma, head and neck, liver or kidney cancer. The sequences come from CD4+ or CD8+ T cells sorted from blood, collected in a trial of the OX40 agonist ivuxolimab. The DNA of the CDR3 is TGTGCCAGTTCGTCGACCGGTCGGGGATACACTGAAGCTTTCTTT. Protein sequence: CASSSTGRGYTEAFF.